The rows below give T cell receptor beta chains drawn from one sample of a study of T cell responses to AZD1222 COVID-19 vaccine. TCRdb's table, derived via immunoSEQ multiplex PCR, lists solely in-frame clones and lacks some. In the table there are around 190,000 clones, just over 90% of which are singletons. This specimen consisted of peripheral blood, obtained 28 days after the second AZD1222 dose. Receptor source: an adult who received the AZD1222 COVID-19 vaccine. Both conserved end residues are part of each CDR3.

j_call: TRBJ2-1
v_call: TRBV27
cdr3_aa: CASSFGQGVNEQFF

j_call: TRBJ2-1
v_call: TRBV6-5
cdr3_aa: CASSRRTIRNNEQFF

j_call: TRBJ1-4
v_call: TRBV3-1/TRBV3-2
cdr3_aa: CASSQVRAGLNEKLFF

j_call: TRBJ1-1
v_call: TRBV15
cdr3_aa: CATSRDGKQAFF

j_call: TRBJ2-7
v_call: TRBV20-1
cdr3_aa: CSAGGTGNYEQYF

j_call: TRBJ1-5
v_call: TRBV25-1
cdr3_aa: CASSGTGGGNQPQHF

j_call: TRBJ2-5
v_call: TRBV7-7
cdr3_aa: CASSLGPAQETQYF

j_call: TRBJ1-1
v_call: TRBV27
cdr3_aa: CASKRDSLNTEAFF

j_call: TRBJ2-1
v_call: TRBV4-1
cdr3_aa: CASSLGLAGGEQFF

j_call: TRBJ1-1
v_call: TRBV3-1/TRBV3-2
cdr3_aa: CASSLDRRANTEAFF

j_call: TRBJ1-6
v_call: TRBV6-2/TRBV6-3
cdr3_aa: CASSYSGRSRSPLHF

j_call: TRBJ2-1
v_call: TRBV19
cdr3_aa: CASSYGGACNEQFF

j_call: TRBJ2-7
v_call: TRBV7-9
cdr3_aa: CASSSQVSEQYF

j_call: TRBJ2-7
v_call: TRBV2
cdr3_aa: CASSPPQGLEQYF

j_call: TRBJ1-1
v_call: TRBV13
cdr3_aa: CASSLDTEAFF

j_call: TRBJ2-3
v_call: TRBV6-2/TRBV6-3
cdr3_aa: CASSYGTSGTDTQYF

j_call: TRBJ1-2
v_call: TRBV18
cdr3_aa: CASSPQRDRDNGYTF